The 15 T cell receptor beta chains below all came from one sample that was sequenced in a study of CD8 T cells in Susac syndrome. The RNA, about 0.45 to 1 ug, was put through reverse transcription using random hexamers. MiXCR, run by TCRdb on the immunoSEQ multiplex PCR reads, gives a single entry per CDR3 protein. The table has around 230,000 distinct CDR3 sequences, 95% seen once. Sequencing was carried out using CD4+ T cells from PBMCs. Receptor source: a human donor with multiple sclerosis.

The V gene is TRBV9, the J gene TRBJ2-3; no definite D call. CDR1 SGDLS and CDR2 YYNGEE come from the germline V gene. This CDR3 comprises 17 residues. The germline V and J ends were trimmed by 7 bases and 3 bases, with 24 bases remaining between them. The CDR3 is CASFRRMWNAKTDTQYF. In DNA, the CDR3 is TGTGCCAGCTTCCGACGCATGTGGAACGCCAAGACAGATACGCAGTATTTT.

The chain carries TRBV24-1 and TRBJ2-1; 8 nucleotides agree with TRBD1. CDR1 KGHDR and CDR2 SFDVKD come from the germline V gene. The CDR3 sequence is 15 residues long. Trimming at V came to 3 bases and at J to 7 bases, leaving 7 bases not matched to a gene. CDR3 DNA: TGTGCCACCAGTGATGGCGGACAGGGAGGTAATGAGCAGTTCTTC. This encodes CATSDGGQGGNEQFF.

The chain is built from TRBV9 and TRBJ2-2; D is perhaps TRBD1 (6 bases). This CDR3 is 15 amino acids long. V dropped 0 bases and J dropped 4 bases, with 10 bases sitting between them. From germline, CDR1 is SGDLS and CDR2 YYNGEE. This CDR3 reads CASSVGTAFTGELFF. CDR3 coding DNA: TGTGCCAGCAGCGTAGGGACAGCTTTCACCGGGGAGCTGTTTTTT.

The rearrangement joins TRBV6-1 to TRBJ1-4; D call uncertain. Trimming shortened V by 4 bases and J by 7 bases, and 7 bases separated the two germline ends. This CDR3 region has 12 residues. The germline V gene encodes CDR1 MNHNS and CDR2 SASEGT. CDR3 loop: CASSGAFEKLFF. CDR3 nucleotide sequence: TGTGCCAGCAGTGGGGCCTTTGAAAAACTGTTTTTT.

The chain combines TRBV30 with TRBJ1-1; D not resolved. Trimming pared 0 bases from V and 4 bases from J, leaving 12 bases between. The CDR3 contains 14 residues. In germline, CDR1 is GTSNPN, CDR2 SVGIG (reference sequence). CDR3 DNA: TGTGCCTGGAGTGTACGGCCGAGGGTCACTGAAGCTTTCTTT. Protein product: CAWSVRPRVTEAFF.

This chain joins TRBV20-1 and TRBJ2-5; D not certain. There are 15 residues in the CDR3. Trimming stripped 0 bases from V and 5 bases from J, with 16 bases between. Germline V gene sequence: CDR1 DFQATT, CDR2 SNEGSKA (reference sequence). The CDR3 DNA follows: TGCAGTGCTAGAGATCCGGTTAGGGTGAGGGAGACCCAGTACTTC. As protein: CSARDPVRVRETQYF.

The J gene is TRBJ1-5, the V gene TRBV29-1; D is possibly TRBD1 (5 bases). This CDR3 is 13 amino acids long. Germline V gene data show CDR1 as SQVTM and CDR2 as ANQGSEA. The V end lost 4 bases, the J end lost 10 bases, and 17 bases lay between the germline ends. The DNA of the CDR3 is TGCAGCGTTGCCGGGACTGACTCCGAACCCCAGCATTTT. Translated: CSVAGTDSEPQHF.

CDR3 nucleotides: TGCAGTGCTAGCGCCGGGACAGGCTCCTACGAGCAGTACTTC. Translating it yields CSASAGTGSYEQYF. The V and J genes are TRBV20-1 and TRBJ2-7; TRBD1 matches 8 bases. The CDR3 length is 14 residues. Germline V CDR1 and CDR2: DFQATT, SNEGSKA (reference sequence). V lost 3 bases to trimming and J lost 0 bases; unmatched junction nucleotides: 4.

This clonotype was recorded only once. The chain combines TRBV10-3 with TRBJ1-6; D is possibly TRBD1 (6 bases). Germline V gives CDR1 ENHRY, CDR2 SYGVKD. The length of the CDR3 is 12 residues. The germline V and J ends were trimmed by 9 bases and 7 bases, with 10 bases remaining between them. CDR3 region: CAMRTANSPLHF. The CDR3 DNA is TGTGCCATGAGGACAGCCAATTCACCCCTCCACTTT.

This chain connects TRBV7-2 to TRBJ2-7, with D tentatively TRBD1 (6 bases). This CDR3 has 15 amino acids. Trimming took 5 bases from V and 3 from J, leaving 17 bases between them. Germline values: CDR1 SGHTA, CDR2 FQGNSA. The CDR3 sequence is CASSRPEQGNYEQYF. CDR3 DNA: TGTGCCAGCAGCCGACCAGAACAGGGAAACTACGAGCAGTACTTC. Full variable domain (missing parts from reference TRBV7-2 and TRBJ2-7): GAGVSQSPSNKVTEKGKDVELRCDPISGHTALYWYRQSLGQGLEFLIYFQGNSAPDKSGLPSDRFSAERTGGSVSTLTIQRTQQEDSAVYLCASSRPEQGNYEQYFGPGTRLTVT.

This sequence joins TRBV6-1 and TRBJ2-7; no reliable D call. Germline V gene data show CDR1 as MNHNS and CDR2 as SASEGT. The germline V and J ends were trimmed by 5 bases and 3 bases, with 11 bases remaining between them. The CDR3 contains 13 residues. The chain's CDR3 is CASSLERLYEQYF. The DNA for the CDR3 is TGTGCCAGCAGTTTAGAAAGACTCTACGAGCAGTACTTC.

The chain links TRBV6-5 to TRBJ2-1; D possibly uses TRBD1 or TRBD2 (5 bases each). V lost 6 bases, J lost 2 bases, and 14 bases lay in between. Germline values: CDR1 MNHEY, CDR2 SVGAGI. The CDR3 consists of 15 residues. The CDR3 DNA reads TGTGCCAGCAGCGTCCGGGACGGCGCCTACAATGAGCAGTTCTTC. Translated, it gives CASSVRDGAYNEQFF.

The chain uses TRBV28 and TRBJ2-5; D remains ambiguous. V dropped 8 bases and J dropped 1 base, with 17 bases sitting between them. Germline V gene data show CDR1 as MDHEN and CDR2 as SYDVKM. The CDR3 loop spans 15 amino acids. CDR3 DNA: TGTGCCAGCTTTCCGACCGGCTTTCTCCAAGAGACCCAGTACTTC. Protein product: CASFPTGFLQETQYF.

The genes are TRBV3-1 and TRBJ1-2; D unresolved. CDR1 is LGHDT, CDR2 YNNKEL, per germline (reference sequence). With 5 bases removed from V and 2 bases from J, the gap between germline ends came to 21 bases. The length of the CDR3 is 17 residues. The CDR3 protein is CASSNFNPHGRNYGYTF. DNA for the CDR3: TGTGCCAGCAGCAATTTCAACCCCCATGGGAGGAACTATGGCTACACCTTC.

The DNA of the CDR3 is TGTGCCTGGAGTCCTCTAGCGGGAGAGACCGATGAGCAGTTCTTC. It translates to CAWSPLAGETDEQFF. The rearrangement links TRBV30 to TRBJ2-1, with 10 nucleotides matching TRBD2. With 2 bases clipped from V and 8 bases from J, the junction kept 9 bases outside the gene matches. CDR1 GTSNPN and CDR2 SVGIG come from the germline V gene (reference sequence). The CDR3 is 15 residues long.